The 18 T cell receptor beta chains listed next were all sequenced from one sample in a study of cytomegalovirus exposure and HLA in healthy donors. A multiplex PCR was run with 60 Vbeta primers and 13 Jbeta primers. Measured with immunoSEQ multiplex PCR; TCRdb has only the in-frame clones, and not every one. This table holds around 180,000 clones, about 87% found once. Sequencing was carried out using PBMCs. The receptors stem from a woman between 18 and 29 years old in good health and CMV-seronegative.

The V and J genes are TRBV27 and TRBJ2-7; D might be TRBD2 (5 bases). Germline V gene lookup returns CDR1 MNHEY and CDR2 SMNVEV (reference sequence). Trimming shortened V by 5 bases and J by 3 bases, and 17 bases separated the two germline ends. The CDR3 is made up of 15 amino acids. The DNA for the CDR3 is TGTGCCAGCAGTGGCCAATCTAGCAATGTCTACGAGCAGTACTTC. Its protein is CASSGQSSNVYEQYF.

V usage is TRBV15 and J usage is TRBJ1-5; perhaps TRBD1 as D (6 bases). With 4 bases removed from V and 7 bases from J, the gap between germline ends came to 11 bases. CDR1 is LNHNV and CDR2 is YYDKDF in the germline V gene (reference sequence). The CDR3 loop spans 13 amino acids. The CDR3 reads CATSNRVGQPQHF. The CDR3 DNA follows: TGTGCCACCAGCAACAGGGTAGGGCAGCCCCAGCATTTT.

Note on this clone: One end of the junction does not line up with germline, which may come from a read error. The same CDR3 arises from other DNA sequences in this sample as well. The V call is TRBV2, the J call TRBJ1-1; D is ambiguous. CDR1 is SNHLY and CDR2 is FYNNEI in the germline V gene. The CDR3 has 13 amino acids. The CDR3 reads CASRPRRDAEAFF. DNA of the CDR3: TGTGCCAGCCGGCCCAGGCGAGACGCTGAAGCTTTCTTC. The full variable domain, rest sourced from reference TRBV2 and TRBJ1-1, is EPEVTQTPSHQVTQMGQEVILRCVPISNHLYFYWYRQILGQKVEFLVSFYNNEISEKSEIFDDQFSVERPDGSNFTLKIRSTKLEDSAMYFCASRPRRDAEAFFGQGTRLTVV.

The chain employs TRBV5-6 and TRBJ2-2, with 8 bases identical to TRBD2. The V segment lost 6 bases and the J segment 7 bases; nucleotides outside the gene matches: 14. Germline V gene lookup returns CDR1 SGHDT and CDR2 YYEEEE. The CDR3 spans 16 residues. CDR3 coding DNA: TGTGCCAGCACCCTTATCGCGGCGGGGGGCCGCGGGGAGCTGTTTTTT. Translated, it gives CASTLIAAGGRGELFF.

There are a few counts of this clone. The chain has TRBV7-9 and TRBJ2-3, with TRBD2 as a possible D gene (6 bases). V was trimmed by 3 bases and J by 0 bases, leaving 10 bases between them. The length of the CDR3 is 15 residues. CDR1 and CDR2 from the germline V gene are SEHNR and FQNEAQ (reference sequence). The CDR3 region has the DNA TGTGCCAGCAGCTTTACCGGGACTAGCACAGATACGCAGTATTTT. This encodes CASSFTGTSTDTQYF.

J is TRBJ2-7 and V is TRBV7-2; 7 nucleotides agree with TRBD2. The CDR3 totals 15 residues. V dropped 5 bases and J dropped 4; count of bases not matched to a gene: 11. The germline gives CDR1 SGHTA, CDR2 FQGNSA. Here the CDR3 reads CASSPFPRGGYEQYF. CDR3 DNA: TGTGCCAGCAGCCCCTTTCCCCGCGGGGGATACGAGCAGTACTTC.

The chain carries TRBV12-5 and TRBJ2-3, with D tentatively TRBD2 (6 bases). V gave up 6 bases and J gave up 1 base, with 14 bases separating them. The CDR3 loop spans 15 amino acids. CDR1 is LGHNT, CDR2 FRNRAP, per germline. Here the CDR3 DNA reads TGTGCTAGTGGACCGACAGCTAGCGGCACAGATACGCAGTATTTT. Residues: CASGPTASGTDTQYF.

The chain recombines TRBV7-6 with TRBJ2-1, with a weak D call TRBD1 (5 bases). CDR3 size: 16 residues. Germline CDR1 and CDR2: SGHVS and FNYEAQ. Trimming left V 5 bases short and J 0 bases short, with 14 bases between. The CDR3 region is CASSPGAASSYNEQFF. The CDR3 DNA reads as TGTGCCAGCAGCCCTGGGGCGGCGTCCTCCTACAATGAGCAGTTCTTC.

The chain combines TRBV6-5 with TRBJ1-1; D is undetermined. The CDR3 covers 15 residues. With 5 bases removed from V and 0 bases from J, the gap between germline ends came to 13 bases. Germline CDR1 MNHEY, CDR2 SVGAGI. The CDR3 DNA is TGTGCCAGCAGTACCCCTAATAGCATGAACACTGAAGCTTTCTTT. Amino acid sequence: CASSTPNSMNTEAFF.

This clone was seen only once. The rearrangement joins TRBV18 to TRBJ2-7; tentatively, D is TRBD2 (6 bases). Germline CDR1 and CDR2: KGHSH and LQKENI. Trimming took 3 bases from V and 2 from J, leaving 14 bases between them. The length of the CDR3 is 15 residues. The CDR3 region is CASSPQTGAPYEQYF. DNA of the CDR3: TGTGCCAGCTCACCTCAAACGGGAGCCCCCTACGAGCAGTACTTC.

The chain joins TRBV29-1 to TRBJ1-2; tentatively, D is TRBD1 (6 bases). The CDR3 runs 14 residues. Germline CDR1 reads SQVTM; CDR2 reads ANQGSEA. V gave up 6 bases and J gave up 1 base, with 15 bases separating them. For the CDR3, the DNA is TGCAGCGTCGCCAAGCGACAGGTTAACTATGGCTACACCTTC. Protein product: CSVAKRQVNYGYTF.

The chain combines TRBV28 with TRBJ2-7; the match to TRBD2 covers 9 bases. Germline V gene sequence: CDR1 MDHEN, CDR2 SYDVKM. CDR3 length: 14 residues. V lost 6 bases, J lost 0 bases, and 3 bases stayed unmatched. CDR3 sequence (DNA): TGTGCCAGCAGGACTAGCGGTCCCTCCTACGAGCAGTACTTC. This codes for CASRTSGPSYEQYF.

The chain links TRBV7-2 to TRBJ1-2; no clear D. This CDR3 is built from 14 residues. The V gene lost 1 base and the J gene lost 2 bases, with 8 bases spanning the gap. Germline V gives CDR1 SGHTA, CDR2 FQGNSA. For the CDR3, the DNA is TGTGCCAGCAGCTTAGGTCCACAAAACTATGGCTACACCTTC. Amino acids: CASSLGPQNYGYTF.

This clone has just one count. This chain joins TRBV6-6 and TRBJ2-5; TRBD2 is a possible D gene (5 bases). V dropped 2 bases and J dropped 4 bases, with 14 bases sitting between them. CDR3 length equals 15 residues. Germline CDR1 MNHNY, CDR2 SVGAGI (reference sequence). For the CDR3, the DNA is TGTGCCAGCAGTTACCCTGACTACCTCGGAGAGACCCAGTACTTC. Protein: CASSYPDYLGETQYF.

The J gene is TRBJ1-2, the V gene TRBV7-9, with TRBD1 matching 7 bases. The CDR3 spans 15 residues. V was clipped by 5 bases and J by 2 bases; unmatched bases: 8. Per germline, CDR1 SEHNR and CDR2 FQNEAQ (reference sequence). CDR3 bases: TGTGCCAGCAGCCAAGGAGGGGGCAAGAACTATGGCTACACCTTC. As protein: CASSQGGGKNYGYTF.

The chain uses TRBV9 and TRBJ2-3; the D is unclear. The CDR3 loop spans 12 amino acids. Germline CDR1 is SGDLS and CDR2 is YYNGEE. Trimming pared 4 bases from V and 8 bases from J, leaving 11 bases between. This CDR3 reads CASSFPGGTQYF. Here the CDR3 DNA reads TGTGCCAGCAGCTTCCCGGGTGGTACGCAGTATTTT.

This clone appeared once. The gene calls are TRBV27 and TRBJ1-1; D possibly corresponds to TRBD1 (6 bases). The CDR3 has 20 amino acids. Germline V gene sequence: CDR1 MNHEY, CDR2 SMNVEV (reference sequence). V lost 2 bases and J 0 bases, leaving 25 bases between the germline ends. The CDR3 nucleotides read TGTGCCAGCAGTTTAAGACAGGTCCCGTGGGAGGGACTATTGAACACTGAAGCTTTCTTT. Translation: CASSLRQVPWEGLLNTEAFF.

This CDR3 is CAIRGTSAPFF. CDR3 DNA: TGTGCCATCAGGGGGACTAGCGCCCCTTTCTTC. J is TRBJ2-1 and V is TRBV10-3; 10 bases match TRBD2. The CDR3 runs to 11 residues. Germline CDR1 ENHRY, CDR2 SYGVKD. V shed 6 bases, J shed 16 bases, and the junction held 6 bases outside the gene matches.